Below are 17 T cell receptor beta chains sequenced from a single sample in a study of OX40 agonist ivuxolimab in advanced cancers. Libraries were constructed by the immunoSEQ multiplex PCR assay. TCRdb re-hosts the immuneACCESS table, in-frame sequences only. Its copies lack some clones; in the studies checked, an unresolved V gene accounts for under half of them, and the cause for the rest is not known. A total of over 65,000 clones appear in this sample, 80% to 90% of them only once. The ten largest clones add up to under 2% of the sample. The sample in question was CD4+ or CD8+ T cells sorted from blood, obtained in a trial of the OX40 agonist ivuxolimab. Receptors were obtained from an adult with an advanced solid tumor such as melanoma, head and neck, liver or kidney cancer.

V and J are TRBV5-1 and TRBJ2-3; no firm D call. The germline V gene encodes CDR1 SGHRS and CDR2 YFSETQ. The length of the CDR3 is 15 residues. Trimming left V 1 base short and J 0 bases short, with 9 bases between. The CDR3 loop reads CASSLYSGSTDTQYF. CDR3 nucleotide sequence: TGCGCCAGCAGCTTGTACTCCGGTAGCACAGATACGCAGTATTTT.

The J gene is TRBJ2-7, the V gene TRBV6-5; maybe TRBD1 (6 bases). Germline V CDR1 and CDR2: MNHEY, SVGAGI. This CDR3 spans 13 amino acids. Trimming took off 6 bases at V and 4 bases at J, with 13 bases between the two ends. The CDR3 loop is CASRGSGAYEQYF. The CDR3 DNA follows: TGTGCCAGCAGAGGGTCAGGGGCGTACGAGCAGTACTTC.

This clone has just one count. V and J are TRBV23-1 and TRBJ1-2, with D possibly TRBD1 on 6 matching bases. TRBV23-1 is an ORF, and what it does is uncertain. V shed 2 bases and J shed 4 bases, with 17 bases lying between them. This CDR3 is built from 16 residues. CDR3 coding DNA: TGCGCCAGCAGTCAAAAGGCCCAGGGGACACTCTATGGCTACACCTTC. As protein: CASSQKAQGTLYGYTF.

The V and J genes are TRBV11-2 and TRBJ2-5, with TRBD2 matching 10 bases. The V gene's germline CDR1 is SGHAT and CDR2 FQNNGV. The CDR3 covers 14 residues. V was clipped by 6 bases and J by 5 bases; unmatched bases: 6. This chain's CDR3 is CASSSTSGVETQYF. The CDR3 region has the DNA TGTGCCAGCAGTTCCACTAGCGGGGTGGAGACCCAGTACTTC.

The chain joins TRBV9 to TRBJ1-5; TRBD1 is a possible D gene (6 bases). Germline V lookup: CDR1 SGDLS, CDR2 YYNGEE. The V and J ends lost 0 bases and 3 bases respectively, with 13 bases between them. The CDR3 has 16 amino acids. The CDR3 loop is CASSVGGGGFNQPQHF. The CDR3 DNA sequence: TGTGCCAGCAGCGTAGGAGGGGGAGGATTCAATCAGCCCCAGCATTTT. Combining the CDR3 with reference TRBV9 and TRBJ1-5 gives the whole variable domain DSGVTQTPKHLITATGQRVTLRCSPRSGDLSVYWYQQSLDQGLQFLIQYYNGEERAKGNILERFSAQQFPDLHSELNLSSLELGDSALYFCASSVGGGGFNQPQHFGDGTRLSIL.

This chain uses TRBV7-2 with TRBJ1-3, with a possible D match to TRBD1 (5 bases). V was cut by 5 bases and J by 2 bases, with 13 bases left in between. Germline CDR1 is SGHTA and CDR2 is FQGNSA. The CDR3 has 15 residues. The CDR3 here is CASSPIQGTGNTIYF. In DNA form, the CDR3 reads TGTGCCAGCAGCCCGATCCAGGGTACTGGAAACACCATATATTTT.

The chain uses TRBV15 and TRBJ2-5, with 8 bases fitting TRBD1. CDR1 and CDR2 (germline): LNHNV, YYDKDF (reference sequence). The V gene end was trimmed by 1 base and the J gene end by 11 bases; junction bases not matched to a gene: 9. There are 14 residues in the CDR3. CDR3 sequence: CATSRVGSQGEQYF. The CDR3, as DNA: TGTGCCACCAGCAGAGTCGGCTCACAGGGGGAGCAGTACTTC.

The rearrangement links TRBV29-1 to TRBJ2-1; D not resolved. The V end was cut by 5 bases, the J end by 10 bases, with 12 bases between. The CDR3 contains 11 residues. CDR1 and CDR2 (germline): SQVTM, ANQGSEA. The CDR3 DNA sequence: TGCAGCGTTTTCCGTAATGGAGAGCAGTTCTTC. Protein sequence: CSVFRNGEQFF.

The chain has TRBV19 and TRBJ1-2, with 7 positions matching TRBD1. CDR3 length equals 16 residues. V was pared by 3 bases and J by 2 bases, with 9 bases of the junction left unmatched. Germline CDR1 LNHDA, CDR2 SQIVND (reference sequence). In DNA, the CDR3 is TGTGCCAGTAGTATCATGGGACAGAGCGTCAACTATGGCTACACCTTC. Its protein product is CASSIMGQSVNYGYTF.

This sequence joins TRBV5-6 and TRBJ2-3; 7 nucleotides match TRBD1. The V gene end was trimmed by 6 bases and the J gene end by 1 base; junction bases not matched to a gene: 11. Germline values: CDR1 SGHDT, CDR2 YYEEEE. The CDR3 is 16 residues long. Here the CDR3 DNA reads TGTGCCAGCACTCTTACCCTCACAGGGGGCACAGATACGCAGTATTTT. This encodes CASTLTLTGGTDTQYF.

The V call is TRBV9, the J call TRBJ1-1, with 9 bases matching TRBD1. The length of the CDR3 is 17 residues. Germline-derived CDR1 and CDR2 are SGDLS and YYNGEE. V lost 0 bases and J lost 2; bases outside the gene matches: 8. CDR3 nucleotide sequence: TGTGCCAGCAGCGTAGCCGGGACAGGGTTTGTAAACACTGAAGCTTTCTTT. It encodes CASSVAGTGFVNTEAFF.

The rearrangement links TRBV20-1 to TRBJ2-5; 7 bases line up with TRBD2. The CDR3 totals 11 residues. V trimming: 3 bases; J trimming: 7 bases; junction bases outside the gene matches: 2. Germline-derived CDR1 and CDR2 are DFQATT and SNEGSKA (reference sequence). The DNA of the CDR3 is TGCAGTGCTAGTCCGGGAGGGACCCAGTACTTC. Translation gives CSASPGGTQYF.

This clone was seen just once. The chain links TRBV27 to TRBJ2-2; 9 bases are a match to TRBD2. V dropped 6 bases and J dropped 4; count of bases not matched to a gene: 9. CDR3 length: 16 amino acids. The germline V gene encodes CDR1 MNHEY and CDR2 SMNVEV (reference sequence). CDR3 loop: CASSLRGGQGTGELFF. In DNA form, the CDR3 reads TGTGCCAGCAGCTTGCGGGGGGGCCAAGGCACCGGGGAGCTGTTTTTT.

The chain carries TRBV7-5 and TRBJ2-1; TRBD2, the table's D call, lacks a check against the DNA. TRBV7-5 is a pseudogene locus. This CDR3 is 17 amino acids long. The CDR3 sequence: CARSRGLPGLAMNEQFF. CDR3 DNA sequence: TGTGCCAGAAGCCGAGGCCTCCCGGGACTAGCGATGAATGAGCAGTTCTTC.

Points on this clone: Other DNA sequences in the same sample also yield this CDR3. The J gene is TRBJ2-5, the V gene TRBV5-1, with a possible D match to TRBD2 (6 bases). The CDR3 is 14 residues long. The ends were cut back, 0 bases at V and 1 base at J, with 7 bases in the middle. CDR1 SGHRS and CDR2 YFSETQ come from the germline V gene. CDR3 in amino acids: CASSLVGGQETQYF. The CDR3 DNA reads as TGCGCCAGCAGCTTGGTCGGGGGCCAAGAGACCCAGTACTTC.

V is TRBV6-6 and J is TRBJ1-2; TRBD1 matches at 9 bases. The CDR3 contains 16 residues. Germline assignment: CDR1 MNHNY and CDR2 SVGAGI (reference sequence). Trimming removed 3 bases from V and 7 bases from J; junction bases left unmatched: 12. The DNA of the CDR3 is TGTGCCAGCAGTTATGGTTTTCGGGACAGGGAAAGTGGCTACACCTTC. Protein: CASSYGFRDRESGYTF.

The gene calls are TRBV19 and TRBJ1-1; 8 nucleotides align to TRBD1. V dropped 7 bases and J dropped 3; count of bases not matched to a gene: 4. Germline values: CDR1 LNHDA, CDR2 SQIVND (reference sequence). There are 13 residues in the CDR3. The CDR3 coding sequence is TGTGCCAGTACCAAGGACAGGGACACTGAAGCTTTCTTT. Translation: CASTKDRDTEAFF. Drawing the rest from reference TRBV19 and TRBJ1-1, the complete variable domain is DGGITQSPKYLFRKEGQNVTLSCEQNLNHDAMYWYRQDPGQGLRLIYYSQIVNDFQKGDIAEGYSVSREKKESFPLTVTSAQKNPTAFYLCASTKDRDTEAFFGQGTRLTVV.